Listed here are 9 T cell receptor beta chains from one sample, sequenced in a study of control samples from healthy donors and cancer patients. Profiled with immunoSEQ multiplex PCR; TCRdb holds only in-frame clones, not every one. The sample holds 54,000 or so clones, approximately 95% seen once. Input material: blood. Every receptor here comes from a man aged 25-40 years in good health.

The chain uses TRBV28 and TRBJ1-1; D uncertain. Germline CDR1 reads MDHEN; CDR2 reads SYDVKM. This CDR3 is built from 16 residues. Trimming cost V 6 bases and J 0 bases, with 17 bases left between them. The CDR3 nucleotides are TGTGCCAGCAGCCTCTTCGAAACGTTCATGAACACTGAAGCTTTCTTT. This translates into CASSLFETFMNTEAFF.

The CDR3 sequence is CASSHWVNTEAFF. The CDR3 DNA reads TGTGCCAGTAGCCATTGGGTGAACACTGAAGCTTTCTTT. This sequence joins TRBV19 and TRBJ1-1; D ambiguous. Germline V gene lookup returns CDR1 LNHDA and CDR2 SQIVND (reference sequence). CDR3 size: 13 residues. Trimming left V 6 bases short and J 0 bases short, with 8 bases between.

This sequence joins TRBV9 and TRBJ2-1; 8 nucleotides line up with TRBD2. Germline lookup yields CDR1 SGDLS and CDR2 YYNGEE. The junction had 7 bases not matched to a gene; V was cut back by 4 bases and J by 4 bases. The CDR3 length is 15 residues. In nucleotides, the CDR3 is TGTGCCAGCAGCTCCCCGGGGGGGCGGTACAATGAGCAGTTCTTC. Protein product: CASSSPGGRYNEQFF.

V is TRBV12-3 or TRBV12-4 and J is TRBJ1-1, with a weak D call TRBD1 (5 bases). V was cut by 3 bases and J by 1 base, with 6 bases left in between. The CDR3 spans 13 residues. The CDR3 reads CASSFDRNTEAFF. The CDR3 DNA follows: TGTGCCAGCAGTTTCGACAGGAACACTGAAGCTTTCTTT.

The chain is built from TRBV6-5 and TRBJ2-1; TRBD2 agrees at 12 bases. Unmatched junction bases numbered 0, after V lost 2 bases and J lost 1 base. Germline values: CDR1 MNHEY, CDR2 SVGAGI. The CDR3 has 16 residues. The CDR3 here is CASSYLAGGSYNEQFF. CDR3 nucleotides: TGTGCCAGCAGTTACCTAGCGGGAGGGTCCTACAATGAGCAGTTCTTC.

The rearrangement links TRBV2 to TRBJ2-3; D perhaps matches TRBD1 (5 bases). The germline gives CDR1 SNHLY, CDR2 FYNNEI. The CDR3 spans 19 residues. V was pared by 3 bases and J by 2 bases, with 24 bases between. The CDR3 reads CASSDRALGQGDFTDTQYF. Here the CDR3 DNA reads TGTGCCAGCAGTGATCGTGCCCTAGGGCAGGGTGATTTCACAGATACGCAGTATTTT.

The V gene is TRBV4-1, the J gene TRBJ1-5, with D hard to call. The V end was cut by 0 bases, the J end by 4 bases, with 4 bases between. The CDR3 loop spans 13 amino acids. Per the germline V gene, CDR1 is MGHRA and CDR2 is YSYEKL. The CDR3 spells CASSQEINQPQHF. The CDR3 nucleotides read TGCGCCAGCAGCCAAGAGATTAATCAGCCCCAGCATTTT.

In its sample, this clone was seen a few times. The chain joins TRBV19 to TRBJ1-2, with D perhaps matching TRBD1 (5 bases). There are 13 residues in the CDR3. Trimming stripped 6 bases from V and 4 bases from J, with 12 bases between. The germline V gene encodes CDR1 LNHDA and CDR2 SQIVND (reference sequence). The CDR3 DNA sequence: TGTGCCAGTAGCCAGGGTACCAGCTATGGCTACACCTTC. Translation: CASSQGTSYGYTF.

The chain employs TRBV2 and TRBJ1-6; TRBD1 agrees at 7 bases. With V trimmed by 4 bases and J by 10 bases, 10 bases remained unmatched. This CDR3 is 15 amino acids long. CDR1 SNHLY and CDR2 FYNNEI come from the germline V gene. The CDR3 nucleotides read TGTGCCAGCAGTGCACAGGGGCCTCGTGGGTCACCCCTCCACTTT. It encodes CASSAQGPRGSPLHF.